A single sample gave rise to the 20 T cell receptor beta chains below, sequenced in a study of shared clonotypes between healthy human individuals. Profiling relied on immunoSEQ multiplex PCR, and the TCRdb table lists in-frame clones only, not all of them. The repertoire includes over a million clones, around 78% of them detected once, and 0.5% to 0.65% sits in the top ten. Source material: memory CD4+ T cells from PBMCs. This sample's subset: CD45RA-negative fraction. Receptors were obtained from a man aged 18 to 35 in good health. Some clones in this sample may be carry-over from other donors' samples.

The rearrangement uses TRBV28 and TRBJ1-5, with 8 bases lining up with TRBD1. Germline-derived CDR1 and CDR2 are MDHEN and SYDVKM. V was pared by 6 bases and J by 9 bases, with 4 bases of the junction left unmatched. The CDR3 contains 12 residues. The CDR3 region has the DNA TGTGCCAGCAGGCCTGACAGGGGGCCCCAGCATTTT. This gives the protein CASRPDRGPQHF.

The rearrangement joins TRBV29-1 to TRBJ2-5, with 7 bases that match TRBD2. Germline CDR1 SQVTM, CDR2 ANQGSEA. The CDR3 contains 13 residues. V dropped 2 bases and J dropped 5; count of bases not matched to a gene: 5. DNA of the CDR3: TGCAGCGTTGAAAGGGCTAGCGGTGAGACCCAGTACTTC. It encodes CSVERASGETQYF. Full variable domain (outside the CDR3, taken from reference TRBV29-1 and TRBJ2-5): SAVISQKPSRDICQRGTSLTIQCQVDSQVTMMFWYRQQPGQSLTLIATANQGSEATYESGFVIDKFPISRPNLTFSTLTVSNMSPEDSSIYLCSVERASGETQYFGPGTRLLVL.

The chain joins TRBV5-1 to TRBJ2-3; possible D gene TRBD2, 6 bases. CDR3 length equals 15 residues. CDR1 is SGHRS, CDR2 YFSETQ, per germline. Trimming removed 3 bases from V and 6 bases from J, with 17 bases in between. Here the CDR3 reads CASSSRLDGSDTQYF. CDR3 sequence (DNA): TGCGCCAGCAGCTCCCGCCTAGACGGGAGTGATACGCAGTATTTT.

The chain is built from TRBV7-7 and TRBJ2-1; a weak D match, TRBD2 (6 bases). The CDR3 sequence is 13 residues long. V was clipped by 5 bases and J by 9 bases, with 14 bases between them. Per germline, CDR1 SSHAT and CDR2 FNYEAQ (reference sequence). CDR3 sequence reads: CASSPTSSGEQFF. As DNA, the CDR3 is TGTGCCAGCAGCCCGACTAGTTCTGGTGAGCAGTTCTTC.

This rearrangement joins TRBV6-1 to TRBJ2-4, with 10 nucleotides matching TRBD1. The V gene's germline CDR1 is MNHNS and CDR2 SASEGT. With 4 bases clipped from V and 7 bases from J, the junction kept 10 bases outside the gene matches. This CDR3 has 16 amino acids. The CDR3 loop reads CASSVDRDRGGNIQYF. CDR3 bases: TGTGCCAGCAGTGTTGACCGGGACAGGGGTGGCAACATTCAGTACTTC.

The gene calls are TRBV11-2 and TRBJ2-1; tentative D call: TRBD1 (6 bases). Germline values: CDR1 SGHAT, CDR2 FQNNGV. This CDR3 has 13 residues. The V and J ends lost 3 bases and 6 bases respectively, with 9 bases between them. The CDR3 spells CASSLGAINEQFF. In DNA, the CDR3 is TGTGCCAGCAGCTTGGGGGCAATCAATGAGCAGTTCTTC. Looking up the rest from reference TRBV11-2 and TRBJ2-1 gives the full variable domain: EAGVAQSPRYKIIEKRQSVAFWCNPISGHATLYWYQQILGQGPKLLIQFQNNGVVDDSQLPKDRFSAERLKGVDSTLKIQPAKLEDSAVYLCASSLGAINEQFFGPGTRLTVL.

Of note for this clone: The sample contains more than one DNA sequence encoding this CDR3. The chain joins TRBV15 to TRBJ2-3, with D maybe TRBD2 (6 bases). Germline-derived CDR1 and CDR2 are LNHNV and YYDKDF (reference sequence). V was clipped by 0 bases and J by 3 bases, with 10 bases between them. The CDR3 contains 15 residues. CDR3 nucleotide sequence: TGTGCCACCAGCAGAGATGGTCGGGGGACAGATACGCAGTATTTT. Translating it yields CATSRDGRGTDTQYF.

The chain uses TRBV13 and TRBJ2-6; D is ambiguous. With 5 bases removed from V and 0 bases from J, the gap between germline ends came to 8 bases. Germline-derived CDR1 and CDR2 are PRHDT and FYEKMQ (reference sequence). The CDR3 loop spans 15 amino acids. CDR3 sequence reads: CASSKQHSGANVLTF. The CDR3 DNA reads TGTGCCAGCAGCAAGCAGCACTCTGGGGCCAACGTCCTGACTTTC.

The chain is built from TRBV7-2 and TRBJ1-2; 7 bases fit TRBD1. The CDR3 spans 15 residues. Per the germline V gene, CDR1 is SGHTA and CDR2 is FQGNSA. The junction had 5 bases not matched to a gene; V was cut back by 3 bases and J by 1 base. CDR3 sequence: CASSFADRVNYGYTF. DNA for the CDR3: TGTGCCAGCAGCTTTGCTGACAGGGTTAACTATGGCTACACCTTC. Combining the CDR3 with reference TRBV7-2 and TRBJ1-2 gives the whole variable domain GAGVSQSPSNKVTEKGKDVELRCDPISGHTALYWYRQSLGQGLEFLIYFQGNSAPDKSGLPSDRFSAERTGGSVSTLTIQRTQQEDSAVYLCASSFADRVNYGYTFGSGTRLTVV.

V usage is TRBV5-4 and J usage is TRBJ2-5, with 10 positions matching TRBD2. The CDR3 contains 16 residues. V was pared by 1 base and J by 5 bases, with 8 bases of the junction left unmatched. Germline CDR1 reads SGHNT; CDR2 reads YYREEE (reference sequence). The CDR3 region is CASSLNLAGAGETQYF. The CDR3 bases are TGTGCCAGCAGCTTGAATCTAGCGGGAGCTGGGGAGACCCAGTACTTC.

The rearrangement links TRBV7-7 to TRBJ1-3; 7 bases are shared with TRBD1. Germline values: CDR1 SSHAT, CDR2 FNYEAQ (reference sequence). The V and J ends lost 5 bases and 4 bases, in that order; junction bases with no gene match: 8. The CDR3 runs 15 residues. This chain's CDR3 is CASSPDRVGGNTIYF. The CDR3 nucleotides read TGTGCCAGCAGCCCCGACAGGGTGGGAGGAAACACCATATATTTT.

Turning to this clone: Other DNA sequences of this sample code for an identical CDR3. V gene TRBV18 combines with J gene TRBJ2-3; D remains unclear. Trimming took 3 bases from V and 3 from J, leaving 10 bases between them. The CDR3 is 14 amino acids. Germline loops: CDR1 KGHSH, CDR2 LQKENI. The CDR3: CASSPRTFTDTQYF. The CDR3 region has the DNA TGTGCCAGCTCACCGCGAACCTTTACAGATACGCAGTATTTT.

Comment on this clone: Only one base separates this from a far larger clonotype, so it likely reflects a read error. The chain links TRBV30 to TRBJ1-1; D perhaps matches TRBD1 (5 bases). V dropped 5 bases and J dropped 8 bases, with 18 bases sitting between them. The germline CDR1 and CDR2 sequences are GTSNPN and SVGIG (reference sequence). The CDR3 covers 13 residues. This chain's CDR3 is CAWSAGLTMEAFF. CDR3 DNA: TGTGCCTGGTCCGCGGGGCTTACAATGGAAGCTTTCTTT. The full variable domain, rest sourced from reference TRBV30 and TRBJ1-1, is SQTIHQWPATLVQPVGSPLSLECTVEGTSNPNLYWYRQAAGRGLQLLFYSVGIGQISSEVPQNLSASRPQDRQFILSSKKLLLSDSGFYLCAWSAGLTMEAFFGQGTRLTVV.

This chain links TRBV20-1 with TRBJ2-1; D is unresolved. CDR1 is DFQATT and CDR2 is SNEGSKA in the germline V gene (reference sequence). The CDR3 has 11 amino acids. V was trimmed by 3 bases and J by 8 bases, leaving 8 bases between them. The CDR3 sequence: CSASSRDEQFF. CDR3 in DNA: TGCAGTGCTAGCTCGCGAGATGAGCAGTTCTTC.

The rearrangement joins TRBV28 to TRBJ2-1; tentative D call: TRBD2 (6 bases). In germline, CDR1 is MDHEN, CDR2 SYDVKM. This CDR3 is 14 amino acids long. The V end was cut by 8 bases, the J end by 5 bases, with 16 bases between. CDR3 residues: CASRESGGDNEQFF. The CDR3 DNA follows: TGTGCCAGCCGGGAGTCTGGAGGGGACAATGAGCAGTTCTTC.

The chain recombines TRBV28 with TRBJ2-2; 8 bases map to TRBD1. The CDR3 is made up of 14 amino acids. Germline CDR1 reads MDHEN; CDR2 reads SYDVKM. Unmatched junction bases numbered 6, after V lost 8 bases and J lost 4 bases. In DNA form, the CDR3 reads TGTGCCAGCGTGACAGGGGCGAGCACCGGGGAGCTGTTTTTT. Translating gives CASVTGASTGELFF.

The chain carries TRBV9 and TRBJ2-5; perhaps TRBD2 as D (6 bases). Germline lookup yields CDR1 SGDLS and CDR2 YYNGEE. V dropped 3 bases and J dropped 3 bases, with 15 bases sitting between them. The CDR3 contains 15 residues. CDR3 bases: TGTGCCAGCAGCGAGGCCCCCTGGGGGGAAGAGACCCAGTACTTC. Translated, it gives CASSEAPWGEETQYF.

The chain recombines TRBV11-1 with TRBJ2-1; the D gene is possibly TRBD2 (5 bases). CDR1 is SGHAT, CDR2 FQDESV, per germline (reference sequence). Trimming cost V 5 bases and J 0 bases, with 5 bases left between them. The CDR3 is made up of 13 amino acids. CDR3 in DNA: TGTGCCAGCAGCCGGGGCTCCTACAATGAGCAGTTCTTC. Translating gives CASSRGSYNEQFF. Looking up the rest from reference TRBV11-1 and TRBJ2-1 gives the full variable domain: EAEVAQSPRYKITEKSQAVAFWCDPISGHATLYWYRQILGQGPELLVQFQDESVVDDSQLPKDRFSAERLKGVDSTLKIQPAELGDSAMYLCASSRGSYNEQFFGPGTRLTVL.

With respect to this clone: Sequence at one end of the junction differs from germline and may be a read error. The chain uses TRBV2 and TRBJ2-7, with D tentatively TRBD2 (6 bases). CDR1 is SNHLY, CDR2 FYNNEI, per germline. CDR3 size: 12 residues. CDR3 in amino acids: CASSEALPGELF. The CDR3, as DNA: TGTGCCAGCAGTGAAGCGCTCCCGGGGGAGTTGTTC. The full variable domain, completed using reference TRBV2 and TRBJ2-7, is EPEVTQTPSHQVTQMGQEVILRCVPISNHLYFYWYRQILGQKVEFLVSFYNNEISEKSEIFDDQFSVERPDGSNFTLKIRSTKLEDSAMYFCASSEALPGELFGPGTRLTVT.

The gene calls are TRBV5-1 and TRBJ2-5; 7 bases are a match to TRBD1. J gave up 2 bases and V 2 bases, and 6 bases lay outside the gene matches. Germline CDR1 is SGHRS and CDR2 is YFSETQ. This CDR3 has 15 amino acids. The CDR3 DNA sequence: TGCGCCAGCAGCTTAAGATGGGACAGTCAAGAGACCCAGTACTTC. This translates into CASSLRWDSQETQYF.